This T cell receptor (beta chain) emerged from a study of cytomegalovirus exposure and HLA in healthy donors. Germline lookup yields CDR1 SGHTA and CDR2 FQGNSA. The J segment lost 6 bases and the V segment lost 5 bases, leaving 7 bases of the junction unmatched. The CDR3 has 14 residues. Both 60 Vbeta primers and 13 Jbeta primers went into the PCR. TCRdb's table, derived via immunoSEQ multiplex PCR, lists solely in-frame clones and lacks some. The table shows 75,000 to 90,000 clones, with around 77% occurring only once. Study results and caveats: Presence/absence analyses treated sequencing depth as roughly uniform across donors.

Concerning this clone itself: The target antigen is unknown.

The source is a woman aged 40 to 50 in good health and CMV-seropositive. The rearrangement links TRBV7-2 to TRBJ1-5; 7 bases fit TRBD1. The material sequenced was PBMCs. The CDR3 coding sequence is TGTGCCAGCAGCCCAGGGGGGTTCGGTCAGCCCCAGCATTTT. Its translation: CASSPGGFGQPQHF. The full variable domain, in which reference TRBV7-2 and TRBJ1-5 provide the parts outside the CDR3, is GAGVSQSPSNKVTEKGKDVELRCDPISGHTALYWYRQSLGQGLEFLIYFQGNSAPDKSGLPSDRFSAERTGGSVSTLTIQRTQQEDSAVYLCASSPGGFGQPQHFGDGTRLSIL.